The T cell receptor beta chain under discussion was sequenced for a study of CD8 T cells in ankylosing spondylitis. Making use of molecular barcodes, quantitative 5'-RACE generated TCR beta libraries. TCRdb reprocessed the 5' RACE reads via MiXCR and lists one record per CDR3 protein. Seen here are 30,000 to 40,000 distinct CDR3 sequences, 7.2% observed once, and the top ten hold about 10%. This clonotype was seen ten or more times. Its antigen is unidentified. CDR1 is MNHNS, CDR2 SASEGT, per germline. The CDR3 is 14 amino acids. The V end was cut by 6 bases, the J end by 3 bases, with 15 bases between. Findings and caveats of the study: Significant enrichment of disease-linked clones was reported in matched ankylosing spondylitis synovial fluid. Disease-linked clones had a CD8+ phenotype and relatively low frequency in peripheral blood. One TCR beta motif, made up of about 8 highly homologous variants, appeared characteristic of ankylosing spondylitis blood.

This chain connects TRBV6-1 to TRBJ2-7; D not resolved. The receptor was derived from a male donor with ankylosing spondylitis or in good health (not recorded which). Sequencing was done on a sample of blood, either unsorted or a sorted T cell fraction (not recorded which). The CDR3 is CASSLNGVGYEQYF. Here the CDR3 DNA reads TGTGCCAGCAGCCTTAACGGTGTCGGCTACGAGCAGTACTTC.